This T cell receptor (beta chain) was documented in a study of cytomegalovirus exposure and HLA in healthy donors. Broader study findings: The classifier was said to identify cytomegalovirus status with high specificity and sensitivity. A missense DCLRE1C variant was associated with V- and J-gene trimming of TCR beta chains in a later analysis, and an independent cohort replicated the association. It was 150 to 200 TCR beta chains that were listed as cytomegalovirus-associated.

Per the germline V gene, CDR1 is LGHNA and CDR2 is YNFKEQ. V gave up 0 bases and J gave up 2 bases, with 9 bases separating them. This CDR3 region has 15 residues. Remarks on this clone: What it binds is not known.

The PCR had 60 Vbeta and 13 Jbeta primers. The method was immunoSEQ multiplex PCR; TCRdb's version includes in-frame clones alone and lacks a portion of them. The data contain some 120,000 clones, 75% to 80% of them seen just once; the ten biggest clones take up less than 4.5%. Material for sequencing was PBMCs. The TCR originated in a man aged 35-49 years in good health and CMV-seronegative. The rearrangement joins TRBV4-2 to TRBJ2-3; D unresolved. CDR3: CASSQESVSTDTQYF. The CDR3 DNA reads as TGTGCCAGCAGCCAAGAGTCCGTGTCCACAGATACGCAGTATTTT.